This TCR beta chain was found in a study of neurological immune-mediated disorders. Synthesis of cDNA used 5'RACE (with 10-nucleotide random UMIs). MiXCR was run by TCRdb on the 5' RACE reads, yielding one entry per CDR3 protein. The sample lists tens of thousands of distinct CDR3 sequences; under 13% were seen once. This clonotype appeared many times. What it recognizes is unknown. The V end was cut by 1 base, the J end by 7 bases, with 16 bases between. The germline CDR1 and CDR2 sequences are DFQATT and SNEGSKA (reference sequence). This CDR3 is 14 amino acids long. Study-level results: Healthy controls had more TCR clonal expansion than multiple sclerosis, which showed the least, whereas HTLV-1-associated myelopathy showed the most.

As healthy controls, volunteers from a blood bank in Maryland, USA, were used. The clonotype originates from a middle-aged man in good health. V and J are TRBV20-1 and TRBJ2-5; D is ambiguous. The sequencing sample was made of PBMCs. The CDR3 sequence is CSARVTASPGTQYF. The CDR3 DNA reads as TGCAGTGCTAGAGTTACGGCTTCCCCTGGGACCCAGTACTTC.